The source of this T cell receptor beta chain is a study of blood T cell repertoires in COVID-19. As processed by the authors: Using reference gene primer amplification, nucleated cell counts were estimated. The method was immunoSEQ multiplex PCR; TCRdb's version includes in-frame clones alone and lacks a portion of them. V and J calls and clone size are those listed in that table; D and trimming were worked out from the DNA. Of around 130,000 clones listed, approximately 90% were seen once; the top ten hold around 30%. CDR3 length: 15 residues. CDR1 is SGHRS and CDR2 is YFSETQ in the germline V gene. The V segment lost 0 bases and the J segment 7 bases; nucleotides outside the gene matches: 5. This clone showed up just once.

The chain couples TRBV5-1 to TRBJ2-2; 8 nucleotides agree with TRBD1. This receptor was obtained from a man in his 70s with active or convalescent COVID-19. Sequencing was carried out using peripheral blood. The CDR3 region is CASSLGTGSHGELFF. The CDR3 DNA is TGCGCCAGCAGCTTGGGGACAGGGTCCCACGGGGAGCTGTTTTTT. The full variable domain, rest sourced from reference TRBV5-1 and TRBJ2-2, is KAGVTQTPRYLIKTRGQQVTLSCSPISGHRSVSWYQQTPGQGLQFLFEYFSETQRNKGNFPGRFSGRQFSNSRSEMNVSTLELGDSALYLCASSLGTGSHGELFFGEGSRLTVL.